This paragraph reports one T cell receptor (beta chain). This specimen belongs to a study of OX40 agonist ivuxolimab in advanced cancers. For the study at large: Patient treatment consisted of intravenous ivuxolimab administration every 2 weeks at 0.01 to 10 mg/kg. Partial responses were observed in three patients, of whom one had hepatocellular carcinoma and two had cutaneous melanoma.

Sampling of blood occurred at baseline, cycle 4 day 1, and cycle 7 day 1. Only in-frame clones appear in the TCRdb table, and some are missing; sequencing was by immunoSEQ multiplex PCR. The sample holds 69,000 or so clones, around 82% seen once. The germline CDR1 and CDR2 sequences are MDHEN and SYDVKM. Deletions cut 2 bases from V and 7 bases from J, with 11 bases between. The length of the CDR3 is 14 residues. Sample: CD4+ or CD8+ T cells sorted from blood, taken in a trial of the OX40 agonist ivuxolimab. The clonotype comes from an adult with an advanced solid tumor such as melanoma, head and neck, liver or kidney cancer. The rearrangement links TRBV28 to TRBJ2-2; D not certain. Here the CDR3 DNA reads TGTGCCAGCAGTTTAAGACAAGCCGACGGGGAGCTGTTTTTT. Protein: CASSLRQADGELFF.